Presented here are 28 T cell receptor beta chains from one specimen sequenced in a study of blood T cell repertoires in COVID-19 (dated by TCRdb to about 2020). The method was the immunoSEQ multiplex PCR assay. TCRdb retrieved this table from immuneACCESS and kept in-frame rearrangements only. Not all clones are present; in checked studies, unresolved V genes account for under half, and no reason is known for the remainder. The sample table lists some 89,000 clones, 90% of them with a count of one. The top ten clonotypes cover about 1.8% of the sample. The sequencing sample was made of peripheral blood. These receptors were obtained from a man between 60 and 75 years old with acute or convalescent COVID-19.

This sequence joins TRBV19 and TRBJ1-1, with 8 bases identical to TRBD1. CDR1 and CDR2 (germline): LNHDA, SQIVND (reference sequence). After removal of 7 bases from V and 0 bases from J, the junction contained 10 bases not matched to a gene. The length of the CDR3 is 16 residues. For the CDR3, the DNA is TGTGCCAGTACAACCAGGGGGCTCCCAATGAACACTGAAGCTTTCTTT. It specifies CASTTRGLPMNTEAFF.

The CDR3 DNA is TGTGCCAGTAGTATACCAGGGATCAATCAGCCCCAGCATTTT. It specifies CASSIPGINQPQHF. This chain links TRBV19 with TRBJ1-5, with a possible D match to TRBD1 (5 bases). This CDR3 has 14 residues. Deletions cut 2 bases from V and 3 bases from J, with 8 bases between. Per germline, CDR1 LNHDA and CDR2 SQIVND (reference sequence). Full variable domain (missing parts from reference TRBV19 and TRBJ1-5): DGGITQSPKYLFRKEGQNVTLSCEQNLNHDAMYWYRQDPGQGLRLIYYSQIVNDFQKGDIAEGYSVSREKKESFPLTVTSAQKNPTAFYLCASSIPGINQPQHFGDGTRLSIL.

This rearrangement joins TRBV2 to TRBJ1-2; 9 bases map to TRBD1. The J segment lost 4 bases and the V segment lost 4 bases, leaving 7 bases of the junction unmatched. Per germline, CDR1 SNHLY and CDR2 FYNNEI. The CDR3 has 15 amino acids. CDR3 DNA sequence: TGTGCCAGCAGTGGGGACAGGGACCTTATCTATGGCTACACCTTC. It specifies CASSGDRDLIYGYTF.

The rearrangement joins TRBV10-1 to TRBJ1-1, with D perhaps matching TRBD1 (6 bases). Per the germline V gene, CDR1 is WNHNN and CDR2 is SYGVQD (reference sequence). The CDR3 spans 13 residues. V lost 6 bases to trimming and J lost 1 base, with 9 bases between them. The CDR3 spells CASSGQRNTEAFF. DNA for the CDR3: TGCGCCAGCAGCGGACAGAGGAACACTGAAGCTTTCTTT.

The chain is built from TRBV20-1 and TRBJ1-3; D remains ambiguous. V lost 0 bases and J lost 7, with 4 bases in between. This CDR3 region has 11 residues. Germline CDR1 reads DFQATT; CDR2 reads SNEGSKA (reference sequence). CDR3 nucleotides: TGCAGTGCTAGAGATCTGAACACCATATATTTT. It specifies CSARDLNTIYF.

This clone was detected only once. The rearrangement joins TRBV30 to TRBJ1-5; unclear D gene. Per germline, CDR1 GTSNPN and CDR2 SVGIG (reference sequence). There are 12 residues in the CDR3. Trimming removed 5 bases at V and 2 bases at J, with 7 bases between. This chain's CDR3 is CAWSGGNQPQHF. The DNA for the CDR3 is TGTGCCTGGTCAGGCGGCAATCAGCCCCAGCATTTT.

In this sample, this clone turned up a few times. This rearrangement joins TRBV5-1 to TRBJ1-2; D ambiguous. CDR1 is SGHRS and CDR2 is YFSETQ in the germline V gene. There are 12 residues in the CDR3. V was clipped by 4 bases and J by 8 bases, with 12 bases between them. The CDR3 reads CASSPDSRGYTF. For the CDR3, the DNA is TGCGCCAGCAGCCCTGACTCCCGGGGCTACACCTTC.

The CDR3 is CASSVGQGTTEAFF. CDR3 coding DNA: TGTGCCAGCAGCGTAGGACAGGGAACCACTGAAGCTTTCTTT. The V call is TRBV9, the J call TRBJ1-1; 7 bases fit TRBD1. The V gene end was trimmed by 0 bases and the J gene end by 4 bases; junction bases not matched to a gene: 3. The CDR3 length is 14 residues. Germline CDR1 SGDLS, CDR2 YYNGEE. Filled out from reference TRBV9 and TRBJ1-1, the complete variable domain reads DSGVTQTPKHLITATGQRVTLRCSPRSGDLSVYWYQQSLDQGLQFLIQYYNGEERAKGNILERFSAQQFPDLHSELNLSSLELGDSALYFCASSVGQGTTEAFFGQGTRLTVV.

The chain employs TRBV5-1 and TRBJ2-1, with D perhaps matching TRBD2 (6 bases). There are 16 residues in the CDR3. Trimming pared 4 bases from V and 3 bases from J, leaving 17 bases between. From germline, CDR1 is SGHRS and CDR2 YFSETQ. Here the CDR3 DNA reads TGCGCCAGCAGCGTCCTCCAGGGCGGGGTCTACAATGAGCAGTTCTTC. This codes for CASSVLQGGVYNEQFF. Combining the CDR3 with reference TRBV5-1 and TRBJ2-1 gives the whole variable domain KAGVTQTPRYLIKTRGQQVTLSCSPISGHRSVSWYQQTPGQGLQFLFEYFSETQRNKGNFPGRFSGRQFSNSRSEMNVSTLELGDSALYLCASSVLQGGVYNEQFFGPGTRLTVL.

V and J are TRBV3-1 (or the pseudogene TRBV3-2) and TRBJ1-6, with 7 bases lining up with TRBD1. The CDR3 has 12 residues. Per germline, CDR1 LGHDT and CDR2 YNNKEL (reference sequence). CDR3 sequence: CAAGGDNSPLHF. In nucleotides, the CDR3 is TGTGCTGCAGGGGGAGATAATTCACCCCTCCACTTT.

The chain joins TRBV25-1 to TRBJ1-2; the D gene is possibly TRBD1 (5 bases). Trimming shortened V by 2 bases and J by 4 bases, and 5 bases separated the two germline ends. CDR1 and CDR2 from the germline V gene are MGHDK and SYGVNS. CDR3 size: 12 residues. CDR3: CASSEGAYGYTF. The CDR3 bases are TGTGCCAGCAGTGAAGGGGCCTATGGCTACACCTTC.

The chain employs TRBV5-6 and TRBJ1-1; 9 nucleotides align to TRBD1. The CDR3 contains 14 residues. V lost 0 bases and J lost 7; bases outside the gene matches: 4. The germline gives CDR1 SGHDT, CDR2 YYEEEE. The CDR3 coding sequence is TGTGCCAGCAGCTTGGGACAGGGGGGCGATGAAGCTTTCTTT. This codes for CASSLGQGGDEAFF.

V usage is TRBV3-1 (or the pseudogene TRBV3-2) and J usage is TRBJ1-2, with a weak D call TRBD1 (6 bases). The CDR3 loop spans 14 amino acids. Between the trimmed V and J ends, which lost 4 bases and 3 bases, there was a span of 12 bases. Germline loops: CDR1 LGHDT, CDR2 YNNKEL (reference sequence). CDR3 region: CASSLVGQYYGYTF. Written as DNA, the CDR3 is TGTGCCAGCAGCCTTGTCGGACAGTACTATGGCTACACCTTC.

The chain uses TRBV19 and TRBJ2-3, with D unclear. V dropped 4 bases and J dropped 3 bases, with 11 bases sitting between them. CDR3 size: 14 residues. Germline-derived CDR1 and CDR2 are LNHDA and SQIVND (reference sequence). The CDR3 loop reads CASSSGFVTDTQYF. CDR3 coding DNA: TGTGCCAGTAGTAGTGGCTTCGTGACAGATACGCAGTATTTT.

The chain recombines TRBV19 with TRBJ1-4; TRBD1 matches at 12 bases. V trimming: 4 bases; J trimming: 7 bases; junction bases outside the gene matches: 4. Per germline, CDR1 LNHDA and CDR2 SQIVND (reference sequence). The CDR3 runs 15 residues. CDR3 residues: CASSRDRGQVEKLFF. The CDR3 bases are TGTGCCAGTAGTAGGGACAGGGGGCAGGTTGAAAAACTGTTTTTT.

The chain joins TRBV5-4 to TRBJ2-5, with TRBD1 as a possible D gene (6 bases). Germline values: CDR1 SGHNT, CDR2 YYREEE (reference sequence). This CDR3 is 13 amino acids long. Trimming pared 1 base from V and 5 bases from J, leaving 9 bases between. For the CDR3, the DNA is TGTGCCAGCAGCTTGCAGGGGATGGAGACCCAGTACTTC. This encodes CASSLQGMETQYF.

CDR3 sequence reads: CASSLAGENNYGYTF. The DNA for the CDR3 is TGTGCCAGCAGCTTAGCGGGAGAGAATAACTATGGCTACACCTTC. V is TRBV7-9 and J is TRBJ1-2; D call uncertain. Per the germline V gene, CDR1 is SEHNR and CDR2 is FQNEAQ (reference sequence). V shed 0 bases and J shed 1 base, with 9 bases lying between them. The CDR3 is made up of 15 amino acids.

This chain links TRBV6-5 with TRBJ1-3; D gene unclear. Germline V CDR1 and CDR2: MNHEY, SVGAGI. The CDR3 is 16 residues long. Trimming removed 2 bases from V and 0 bases from J, with 11 bases in between. The CDR3 DNA reads as TGTGCCAGCAGTTACGGACTTATGGACTCTGGAAACACCATATATTTT. Translating it yields CASSYGLMDSGNTIYF.

The chain is built from TRBV3-1 (or the pseudogene TRBV3-2) and TRBJ1-2, with D unresolved. This CDR3 region has 14 residues. Per the germline V gene, CDR1 is LGHDT and CDR2 is YNNKEL (reference sequence). The germline V and J ends were trimmed by 0 bases and 4 bases, with 9 bases remaining between them. In DNA form, the CDR3 reads TGTGCCAGCAGCCAAGAAGTCAGTTCCTATGGCTACACCTTC. This codes for CASSQEVSSYGYTF.

V gene TRBV7-9 combines with J gene TRBJ2-3; D perhaps matches TRBD1 (6 bases). The CDR3 is 12 residues long. Trimming stripped 5 bases from V and 7 bases from J, with 10 bases between. The germline V gene has CDR1 SEHNR and CDR2 FQNEAQ (reference sequence). CDR3: CASSHRENTQYF. The CDR3 DNA is TGTGCCAGCAGCCACAGGGAAAATACGCAGTATTTT.

The chain is built from TRBV19 and TRBJ1-2, with 7 bases fitting TRBD1. This CDR3 is 14 amino acids long. V lost 6 bases to trimming and J lost 4 bases; unmatched junction nucleotides: 8. Germline V gene data show CDR1 as LNHDA and CDR2 as SQIVND (reference sequence). CDR3 DNA sequence: TGTGCCAGTAGGGGAGGCGGGACAGCCTATGGCTACACCTTC. Translation gives CASRGGGTAYGYTF.

The chain links TRBV2 to TRBJ1-1; the match to TRBD1 covers 7 bases. Germline-derived CDR1 and CDR2 are SNHLY and FYNNEI. The length of the CDR3 is 14 residues. V shed 6 bases, J shed 0 bases, and the junction held 4 bases outside the gene matches. DNA for the CDR3: TGTGCCAGCAGAGGACAGGACATGAACACTGAAGCTTTCTTT. Encoded protein: CASRGQDMNTEAFF. Variable domain in full (rest from reference TRBV2 and TRBJ1-1): EPEVTQTPSHQVTQMGQEVILRCVPISNHLYFYWYRQILGQKVEFLVSFYNNEISEKSEIFDDQFSVERPDGSNFTLKIRSTKLEDSAMYFCASRGQDMNTEAFFGQGTRLTVV.

The CDR3: CASSTGGSPFGYTF. CDR3 in DNA: TGTGCCAGCTCTACCGGGGGGTCCCCTTTTGGCTACACCTTC. V usage is TRBV18 and J usage is TRBJ1-2, with D perhaps matching TRBD1 (5 bases). Germline CDR1 KGHSH, CDR2 LQKENI. The ends were cut back, 6 bases at V and 7 bases at J, with 18 bases in the middle. This CDR3 spans 14 amino acids.

The rearrangement joins TRBV6-5 to TRBJ1-3; no clear D. This CDR3 contains 14 residues. Trimming removed 6 bases at V and 3 bases at J, with 12 bases between. CDR1 is MNHEY, CDR2 SVGAGI, per germline. The DNA for the CDR3 is TGTGCCAGCAGCCCACAGTCTGGTGGAAACACCATATATTTT. Its protein product is CASSPQSGGNTIYF.

This sequence joins TRBV7-9 and TRBJ1-1; 7 bases line up with TRBD1. The germline V gene encodes CDR1 SEHNR and CDR2 FQNEAQ (reference sequence). This CDR3 is 14 amino acids long. Trimming removed 7 bases from V and 1 base from J; junction bases left unmatched: 6. The CDR3 DNA is TGTGCCAGCACGAGGGGACAGTCGAACACTGAAGCTTTCTTT. Translated, it gives CASTRGQSNTEAFF.

The chain uses TRBV19 and TRBJ1-2, with 7 bases that match TRBD1. Germline V gene lookup returns CDR1 LNHDA and CDR2 SQIVND (reference sequence). Losses at the gene ends were 6 bases for V and 2 bases for J; bases not matched to a gene: 6. This CDR3 is built from 14 residues. The CDR3: CASRTTTGNYGYTF. CDR3 sequence (DNA): TGTGCCAGTAGAACAACGACAGGGAACTATGGCTACACCTTC.

V and J are TRBV30 and TRBJ1-1; D is undetermined. The CDR3 sequence is 10 residues long. Germline assignment: CDR1 GTSNPN and CDR2 SVGIG (reference sequence). Between the trimmed V and J ends, which lost 8 bases and 5 bases, there was a span of 9 bases. In nucleotides, the CDR3 is TGTGCCGGGATCGGGACTGAAGCTTTCTTT. Translating it yields CAGIGTEAFF. Full variable domain (rest looked up from reference TRBV30 and TRBJ1-1): SQTIHQWPATLVQPVGSPLSLECTVEGTSNPNLYWYRQAAGRGLQLLFYSVGIGQISSEVPQNLSASRPQDRQFILSSKKLLLSDSGFYLCAGIGTEAFFGQGTRLTVV.

The V and J genes are TRBV5-4 and TRBJ2-2, with D possibly matching TRBD1 (6 bases). Trimming cost V 3 bases and J 7 bases, with 16 bases left between them. Germline V gene data show CDR1 as SGHNT and CDR2 as YYREEE (reference sequence). CDR3 length equals 15 residues. For the CDR3, the DNA is TGTGCCAGCAGCTCGGACAGCCCGAATATCGGGGAGCTGTTTTTT. It specifies CASSSDSPNIGELFF.